This T cell receptor (beta chain) was profiled in a study of a mutant IDH1 vaccine in newly diagnosed glioma. Study overall: Before enrollment, the patients had been treated with radiotherapy alone, temozolomide alone, or both together. Most of them had received both.

Comment on this clone: Its antigen is unidentified.

Time point specified: week 35, safety follow-up. Doses comprised 300 ug of mutant IDH1 20-mer peptide each, plus topical imiquimod. The germline V gene encodes CDR1 SGHRS and CDR2 YFSETQ. The junction had 2 bases not matched to a gene; V was cut back by 2 bases and J by 4 bases. The CDR3 runs to 14 residues. Profiling relied on immunoSEQ multiplex PCR, and the TCRdb table lists in-frame clones only, not all of them. The sample shows just over 65,000 clones, roughly 84% of them seen only once. This receptor was taken from a man in his late teens or twenties with glioma. This rearrangement joins TRBV5-1 to TRBJ2-5, with 10 bases that match TRBD2. Here the sequenced sample was PBMCs, taken from a glioma patient whose treatment included an IDH1 peptide vaccine. The DNA for the CDR3 is TGCGCCAGCAGCTTTAGCGGGGGGAGAGAGACCCAGTACTTC. Its protein product is CASSFSGGRETQYF.